A single sample is the source of the 14 T cell receptor beta chains below, sequenced in a study of cytomegalovirus exposure and HLA in healthy donors. Vbeta (60) and Jbeta (13) primers were used in the PCR. Clones were read by immunoSEQ multiplex PCR, and TCRdb kept only the in-frame ones, dropping some. The table has over 75,000 clones, almost 80% seen once. Sequencing input: PBMCs. The origin of the receptors is a female donor in good health and CMV-seronegative.

This clone was seen just once. The V gene is TRBV6-6, the J gene TRBJ1-1; tentative D call: TRBD1 (6 bases). The V gene lost 3 bases and the J gene lost 3 bases, with 17 bases spanning the gap. Germline CDR1 reads MNHNY; CDR2 reads SVGAGI (reference sequence). The CDR3 length is 16 residues. The chain's CDR3 is CASSYGGAGADTEAFF. The CDR3 DNA is TGTGCCAGCAGTTATGGGGGGGCTGGAGCGGACACTGAAGCTTTCTTT.

This clone was seen more than once but under ten times. Here the CDR3 DNA reads TGTGCCAGCACTCCTACGGCACAGAACCGCCGGCCCCAGCATTTT. This codes for CASTPTAQNRRPQHF. V gene TRBV28 combines with J gene TRBJ1-5; D call uncertain. The CDR3 length is 15 residues. The germline CDR1 and CDR2 sequences are MDHEN and SYDVKM. V shed 7 bases and J shed 9 bases, with 22 bases lying between them.

This chain uses TRBV2 with TRBJ1-1; D gene uncertain. Per the germline V gene, CDR1 is SNHLY and CDR2 is FYNNEI. The CDR3 has 14 residues. V was pared by 8 bases and J by 0 bases, with 13 bases between. This CDR3 reads CASAPESMNTEAFF. The CDR3 coding sequence is TGTGCCAGCGCTCCGGAGTCCATGAACACTGAAGCTTTCTTT.

The J gene is TRBJ2-1, the V gene TRBV30; D remains ambiguous. The V and J ends lost 0 bases and 9 bases respectively, with 12 bases between them. This CDR3 is built from 13 residues. Per germline, CDR1 GTSNPN and CDR2 SVGIG (reference sequence). CDR3 protein: CAWSVQLAGEQFF. DNA of the CDR3: TGTGCCTGGAGTGTACAGCTGGCCGGTGAGCAGTTCTTC.

V gene TRBV4-3 combines with J gene TRBJ2-2, with 9 bases fitting TRBD1. The V and J ends lost 4 bases and 3 bases, in that order; junction bases with no gene match: 15. The CDR3 is 19 residues long. Germline V CDR1 and CDR2: LGHNA, YSLEER. CDR3 protein: CASSPSDRGRSWDTGELFF. CDR3 nucleotides: TGCGCCAGCAGCCCCTCGGACAGGGGCCGCTCTTGGGACACCGGGGAGCTGTTTTTT.

In DNA, the CDR3 is TGTGCCAGCAGTTTAGCTTCGACAGGGCTCAATGGCTACACCTTC. Translating it yields CASSLASTGLNGYTF. The V gene is TRBV28, the J gene TRBJ1-2, with TRBD1 matching over 7 bases. Losses at the gene ends were 2 bases for V and 6 bases for J; bases not matched to a gene: 9. The CDR3 runs to 15 residues. Germline V gives CDR1 MDHEN, CDR2 SYDVKM.

This clone has more than one count but fewer than ten. The chain uses TRBV13 and TRBJ2-7; TRBD2 aligns across 10 bases. Losses at the gene ends were 4 bases for V and 6 bases for J; bases not matched to a gene: 6. CDR1 and CDR2 (germline): PRHDT, FYEKMQ (reference sequence). The CDR3 has 14 residues. CDR3 in amino acids: CASSSRSGRLEQYF. As DNA, the CDR3 is TGTGCCAGCAGCTCCCGTAGCGGGAGGCTCGAGCAGTACTTC. The whole variable domain, remainder taken from reference TRBV13 and TRBJ2-7, is AAGVIQSPRHLIKEKRETATLKCYPIPRHDTVYWYQQGPGQDPQFLISFYEKMQSDKGSIPDRFSAQQFSDYHSELNMSSLELGDSALYFCASSSRSGRLEQYFGPGTRLTVT.

The CDR3 spells CASRETGGVAGELFF. Written as DNA, the CDR3 is TGTGCCAGCAGGGAGACAGGGGGCGTTGCCGGGGAGCTGTTTTTT. This chain links TRBV25-1 with TRBJ2-2; the match to TRBD1 covers 10 bases. The CDR3 has 15 amino acids. Germline V lookup: CDR1 MGHDK, CDR2 SYGVNS. V dropped 6 bases and J dropped 6; count of bases not matched to a gene: 7.

The genes are TRBV15 and TRBJ2-1; 8 positions match TRBD2. CDR3 length: 15 residues. The trim removed 1 base at V and 7 bases at J, leaving 6 bases unmatched. Germline V gene sequence: CDR1 LNHNV, CDR2 YYDKDF (reference sequence). CDR3 sequence reads: CATSRVSGSGNEQFF. In nucleotides, the CDR3 is TGTGCCACCAGCAGAGTCAGCGGGAGTGGAAATGAGCAGTTCTTC. The whole variable domain, remainder taken from reference TRBV15 and TRBJ2-1, is DAMVIQNPRYQVTQFGKPVTLSCSQTLNHNVMYWYQQKSSQAPKLLFHYYDKDFNNEADTPDNFQSRRPNTSFCFLDIRSPGLGDTAMYLCATSRVSGSGNEQFFGPGTRLTVL.

V and J are TRBV7-2 and TRBJ2-7, with D possibly TRBD1 on 6 matching bases. The CDR3 consists of 15 residues. From germline, CDR1 is SGHTA and CDR2 FQGNSA. Trimming pared 0 bases from V and 4 bases from J, leaving 13 bases between. CDR3 sequence reads: CASSLAPTGLYEQYF. The CDR3, as DNA: TGTGCCAGCAGCTTAGCCCCCACAGGGTTATACGAGCAGTACTTC.

J is TRBJ2-3 and V is TRBV6-5; 7 bases fit TRBD1. CDR3 length equals 15 residues. Germline lookup yields CDR1 MNHEY and CDR2 SVGAGI. V shed 2 bases, J shed 1 base, and the junction held 3 bases outside the gene matches. The CDR3: CASSYADRGTDTQYF. DNA of the CDR3: TGTGCCAGCAGTTACGCCGACAGGGGCACAGATACGCAGTATTTT.

J is TRBJ1-1 and V is TRBV6-5; D unresolved. The V gene lost 6 bases and the J gene lost 4 bases, with 12 bases spanning the gap. This CDR3 comprises 13 residues. The V gene's germline CDR1 is MNHEY and CDR2 SVGAGI. DNA for the CDR3: TGTGCCAGCAGAGAACTCGCGGGCACTGAAGCTTTCTTT. The encoded protein is CASRELAGTEAFF.

The CDR3 region has the DNA TGTGCCAGCAGCTTAGGCTCAGGTGAAAAACTGTTTTTT. It yields the protein CASSLGSGEKLFF. The chain combines TRBV11-3 with TRBJ1-4; D uncertain. Germline lookup yields CDR1 SGHNT and CDR2 YENEEA. The CDR3 loop spans 13 amino acids. Trimming took 1 base from V and 7 from J, leaving 7 bases between them.

The CDR3 here is CASSLGSGTGGDEQYF. CDR3 in DNA: TGTGCCAGCAGCTTAGGTTCCGGGACGGGGGGGGACGAGCAGTACTTC. V is TRBV11-3 and J is TRBJ2-7; 8 bases are shared with TRBD2. The CDR3 contains 16 residues. Per the germline V gene, CDR1 is SGHNT and CDR2 is YENEEA. The V segment lost 1 base and the J segment 5 bases; nucleotides outside the gene matches: 10.